Below are 6 T cell receptor beta chains sequenced from a single sample in a study of T cell clonotyping in hematopoietic cell transplantation. Here immunoSEQ multiplex PCR was the method, and the copy in TCRdb shows in-frame clones only, minus some. Of 25,000 to 35,000 clones in the sample, 85% to 95% are singletons; the top ten hold 2% to 2.5%. Time point in this sample: recipient sample about 28 days before transplant, after cytoreduction. The sequencing here drew on peripheral blood mononuclear cells, taken before stem cell transplant. These receptors were obtained from a man between 45 and 60 years old with acute myeloid leukemia. Some clones in this sample may be carry-over from other donors' samples.

This chain connects TRBV25-1 to TRBJ1-5, with TRBD1 identical over 9 bases. V dropped 5 bases and J dropped 4; count of bases not matched to a gene: 6. Germline values: CDR1 MGHDK, CDR2 SYGVNS. The CDR3 is 15 residues long. CDR3 DNA: TGTGCCAGCAGTTCCTCCGGGACAGGGAATCAGCCCCAGCATTTT. It codes for CASSSSGTGNQPQHF.

The chain carries TRBV28 and TRBJ2-1, with TRBD1 as a possible D gene (6 bases). Trimming shortened V by 2 bases and J by 6 bases, and 11 bases separated the two germline ends. The CDR3 consists of 14 residues. The germline gives CDR1 MDHEN, CDR2 SYDVKM. CDR3 DNA: TGTGCCAGCAGTTTACAAACAGGGAGCAATGAGCAGTTCTTC. Residues: CASSLQTGSNEQFF.

The V and J genes are TRBV7-9 and TRBJ1-5; D not certain. Germline V gene data show CDR1 as SEHNR and CDR2 as FQNEAQ (reference sequence). This CDR3 spans 14 amino acids. The ends were cut back, 3 bases at V and 9 bases at J, with 15 bases in the middle. CDR3 coding DNA: TGTGCCAGCAGCTTTGCCAATACTGCCGCGCCCCAGCATTTT. This codes for CASSFANTAAPQHF.

This chain joins TRBV28 and TRBJ1-2, with no clear D. V gave up 6 bases and J gave up 4 bases, with 18 bases separating them. The CDR3 is 15 amino acids. Germline CDR1 is MDHEN and CDR2 is SYDVKM. This CDR3 reads CASSRTIRRAYGYTF. The CDR3 DNA is TGTGCCAGCAGCCGTACGATAAGAAGGGCCTATGGCTACACCTTC.

J is TRBJ2-6 and V is TRBV19; possible D gene TRBD2, 5 bases. In germline, CDR1 is LNHDA, CDR2 SQIVND (reference sequence). The CDR3 runs to 15 residues. Trimming took 4 bases from V and 0 from J, leaving 7 bases between them. CDR3 sequence reads: CASSRERSGANVLTF. Here the CDR3 DNA reads TGTGCCAGTAGTAGGGAGCGCTCTGGGGCCAACGTCCTGACTTTC.

The chain carries TRBV7-2 and TRBJ1-1; possible D gene TRBD1, 5 bases. The CDR3 has 13 residues. With 11 bases removed from V and 1 base from J, the gap between germline ends came to 14 bases. The germline V gene has CDR1 SGHTA and CDR2 FQGNSA. As DNA, the CDR3 is TGTGCCGGGGGAGTCCAGGCGAACACTGAAGCTTTCTTT. Amino acids: CAGGVQANTEAFF. Looking up the rest from reference TRBV7-2 and TRBJ1-1 gives the full variable domain: GAGVSQSPSNKVTEKGKDVELRCDPISGHTALYWYRQSLGQGLEFLIYFQGNSAPDKSGLPSDRFSAERTGGSVSTLTIQRTQQEDSAVYLCAGGVQANTEAFFGQGTRLTVV.